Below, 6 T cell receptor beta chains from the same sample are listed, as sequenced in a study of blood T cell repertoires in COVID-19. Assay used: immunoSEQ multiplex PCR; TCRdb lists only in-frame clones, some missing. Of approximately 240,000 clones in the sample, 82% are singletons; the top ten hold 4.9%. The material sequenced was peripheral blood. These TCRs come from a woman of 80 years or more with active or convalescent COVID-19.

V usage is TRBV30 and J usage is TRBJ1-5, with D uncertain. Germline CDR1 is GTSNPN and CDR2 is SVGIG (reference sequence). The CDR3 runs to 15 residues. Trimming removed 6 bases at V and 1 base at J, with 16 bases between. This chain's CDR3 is CACALSGGSNQPQHF. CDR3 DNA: TGTGCCTGCGCACTGAGTGGCGGGAGCAATCAGCCCCAGCATTTT.

As DNA, the CDR3 is TGTGCCAGCAGTGGAAGCGGGGCCAGGCCCGGGGATACGCAGTATTTT. Residues: CASSGSGARPGDTQYF. The gene calls are TRBV2 and TRBJ2-3; 7 positions match TRBD2. This CDR3 contains 16 residues. Germline V CDR1 and CDR2: SNHLY, FYNNEI. V was pared by 4 bases and J by 6 bases, with 13 bases of the junction left unmatched.

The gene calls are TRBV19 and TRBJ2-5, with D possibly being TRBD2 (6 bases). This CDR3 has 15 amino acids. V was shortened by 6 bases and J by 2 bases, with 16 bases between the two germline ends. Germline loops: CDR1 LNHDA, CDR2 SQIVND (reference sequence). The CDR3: CASSPLGSGQETQYF. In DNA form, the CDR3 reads TGTGCCAGTAGCCCCCTCGGGAGTGGGCAAGAGACCCAGTACTTC.

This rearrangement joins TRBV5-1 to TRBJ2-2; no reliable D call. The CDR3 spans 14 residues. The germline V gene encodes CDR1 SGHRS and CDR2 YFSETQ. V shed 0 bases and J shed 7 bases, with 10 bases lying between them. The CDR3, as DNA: TGCGCCAGCAGCTTGGGCAGTATCGACGGGGAGCTGTTTTTT. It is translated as CASSLGSIDGELFF.

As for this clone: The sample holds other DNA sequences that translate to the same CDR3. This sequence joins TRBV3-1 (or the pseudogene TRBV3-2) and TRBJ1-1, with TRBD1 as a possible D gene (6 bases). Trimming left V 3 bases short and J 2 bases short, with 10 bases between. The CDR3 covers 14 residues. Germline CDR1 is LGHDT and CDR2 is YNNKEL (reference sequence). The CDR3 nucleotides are TGTGCCAGCAGCCACCTACAGGGAAACACTGAAGCTTTCTTT. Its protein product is CASSHLQGNTEAFF.

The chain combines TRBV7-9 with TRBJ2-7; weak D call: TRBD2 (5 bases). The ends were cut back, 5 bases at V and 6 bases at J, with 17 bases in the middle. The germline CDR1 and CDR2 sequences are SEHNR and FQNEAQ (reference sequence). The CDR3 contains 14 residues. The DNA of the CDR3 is TGTGCCAGCAGCCCAGGTCAGGTAGCGTTCGAGCAGTACTTC. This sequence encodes CASSPGQVAFEQYF.